These 4 T cell receptor beta chains originate from one sample sequenced in a study of blood T cell repertoires in COVID-19. The data were produced by immunoSEQ multiplex PCR, yet TCRdb's version contains in-frame clones alone and is incomplete. The table records 140,000 or so clones, 80% to 90% of them present only once. The specimen sequenced was peripheral blood. These receptors all come from a woman in her sixties with active COVID-19.

This clone occurred a few times. This rearrangement joins TRBV18 to TRBJ2-2; D perhaps matches TRBD2 (6 bases). Germline CDR1 and CDR2: KGHSH and LQKENI. CDR3 size: 16 residues. With 10 bases removed from V and 4 bases from J, the gap between germline ends came to 22 bases. The CDR3 sequence: CATSFTETRSTGELFF. The CDR3 region has the DNA TGTGCCACCTCTTTCACCGAGACTAGATCCACCGGGGAGCTGTTTTTT. The whole variable domain, filled in from reference TRBV18 and TRBJ2-2, reads NAGVMQNPRHLVRRRGQEARLRCSPMKGHSHVYWYRQLPEEGLKFMVYLQKENIIDESGMPKERFSAEFPKEGPSILRIQQVVRGDSAAYFCATSFTETRSTGELFFGEGSRLTVL.

The chain joins TRBV7-8 to TRBJ2-1, with a weak D call TRBD2 (6 bases). Between the trimmed V and J ends, which lost 4 bases and 3 bases, there was a span of 13 bases. Germline CDR1 is SGHVS and CDR2 is FQNEAQ. This CDR3 comprises 15 residues. CDR3 DNA: TGTGCCAGCAGCTCGGGGGAGGTTGGCTACAATGAGCAGTTCTTC. This codes for CASSSGEVGYNEQFF.

V and J are TRBV11-2 and TRBJ2-2, with D possibly matching TRBD2 (6 bases). CDR1 and CDR2 (germline): SGHAT, FQNNGV. This CDR3 comprises 14 residues. Trimming shortened V by 1 base and J by 9 bases, and 12 bases separated the two germline ends. CDR3: CASSLAGSTRELFF. CDR3 in DNA: TGTGCCAGCAGCTTAGCCGGGAGTACCCGGGAGCTGTTTTTT.

The V and J genes are TRBV3-1 (or the pseudogene TRBV3-2) and TRBJ2-7, with 7 bases lining up with TRBD1. Trimming took 6 bases from V and 3 from J; bases not matched to a gene: 2. CDR3 length: 12 amino acids. CDR1 and CDR2 from the germline V gene are LGHDT and YNNKEL (reference sequence). CDR3 in DNA: TGTGCCAGCAGACAGGGGATCTACGAGCAGTACTTC. It encodes CASRQGIYEQYF.